Listed here are 17 T cell receptor beta chains from one sample, sequenced in a study of siplizumab effects on memory and regulatory T cells. Generated by immunoSEQ multiplex PCR, the TCRdb table keeps only in-frame clones and is missing some. This sample has roughly 100,000 clones; roughly 90% occur once, and the top ten carry about 1.1%. Material for sequencing was CD4+ T cells sorted from blood. These receptors originate from a human donor in good health.

This clone was seen only once. This CDR3 is CASSPGLGSGGNNQPQHF. CDR3 in DNA: TGTGCCAGCTCACCAGGCCTAGGGTCCGGGGGGAACAATCAGCCCCAGCATTTT. V is TRBV18 and J is TRBJ1-5, with TRBD1 as a possible D gene (5 bases). Germline V gene lookup returns CDR1 KGHSH and CDR2 LQKENI. The CDR3 has 18 residues. V lost 2 bases, J lost 3 bases, and 20 bases lay in between.

The chain employs TRBV5-6 and TRBJ2-1, with D uncertain. This CDR3 has 14 residues. The germline gives CDR1 SGHDT, CDR2 YYEEEE. With 5 bases removed from V and 0 bases from J, the gap between germline ends came to 9 bases. The CDR3 nucleotides are TGTGCCAGCAGTCGCAGGCGCTCCTACAATGAGCAGTTCTTC. Protein product: CASSRRRSYNEQFF.

J is TRBJ2-7 and V is TRBV7-9; D gene unclear. This CDR3 has 13 amino acids. Germline CDR1 is SEHNR and CDR2 is FQNEAQ (reference sequence). The V end was cut by 0 bases, the J end by 6 bases, with 9 bases between. Written as DNA, the CDR3 is TGTGCCAGCAGCTTAGCGCAGAGCCTCGAGCAGTACTTC. As protein: CASSLAQSLEQYF.

The chain has TRBV10-3 and TRBJ1-1; 8 bases map to TRBD1. The CDR3 extends over 17 amino acids. V shed 0 bases and J 7 bases; nucleotides not matched to a gene: 13. The germline V gene has CDR1 ENHRY and CDR2 SYGVKD. The CDR3 is CAISESDRGLSINEAFF. The CDR3 DNA reads as TGTGCCATCAGTGAGTCAGACAGGGGTTTGAGTATCAATGAAGCTTTCTTT.

The chain carries TRBV15 and TRBJ1-6; D gene uncertain. Trimming left V 0 bases short and J 8 bases short, with 2 bases between. The germline gives CDR1 LNHNV, CDR2 YYDKDF (reference sequence). The CDR3 covers 12 residues. The CDR3 spells CATSRDYSPLHF. The CDR3 DNA sequence: TGTGCCACCAGCAGAGATTATTCACCCCTCCACTTT.

V and J are TRBV5-1 and TRBJ1-2; 8 nucleotides line up with TRBD1. Germline assignment: CDR1 SGHRS and CDR2 YFSETQ. This CDR3 contains 15 residues. The V gene end was trimmed by 1 base and the J gene end by 3 bases; junction bases not matched to a gene: 5. CDR3 residues: CASSLHAGGDYGYTF. The DNA of the CDR3 is TGCGCCAGCAGCTTGCACGCAGGGGGCGACTATGGCTACACCTTC. The whole variable domain, remainder taken from reference TRBV5-1 and TRBJ1-2, is KAGVTQTPRYLIKTRGQQVTLSCSPISGHRSVSWYQQTPGQGLQFLFEYFSETQRNKGNFPGRFSGRQFSNSRSEMNVSTLELGDSALYLCASSLHAGGDYGYTFGSGTRLTVV.

This clone was counted once. V gene TRBV5-8 combines with J gene TRBJ2-1, with 11 bases matching TRBD2. V was clipped by 2 bases and J by 3 bases; unmatched bases: 7. The CDR3 covers 17 residues. Germline-derived CDR1 and CDR2 are SGHTS and YDEGEE. CDR3 nucleotides: TGTGCCAGCAGCTTAATACAAACTAGCGGGAGCTACAATGAGCAGTTCTTC. Amino acid sequence: CASSLIQTSGSYNEQFF.

The chain uses TRBV2 and TRBJ1-6, with 10 bases that match TRBD1. J was trimmed by 13 bases and V by 1 base; bases with no gene match: 4. CDR1 is SNHLY and CDR2 is FYNNEI in the germline V gene. This CDR3 has 14 residues. The CDR3 nucleotides are TGTGCCAGCAGTGAAGGGGACAGGGGTCATCCCCTCCACTTT. Amino acids: CASSEGDRGHPLHF.

A single count supports this clone. This chain connects TRBV4-1 to TRBJ1-5; a weak D match, TRBD1 (6 bases). The CDR3 runs 15 residues. Per germline, CDR1 MGHRA and CDR2 YSYEKL. V was pared by 2 bases and J by 1 base, with 9 bases between. The CDR3 sequence is CASSQPGQSNQPQHF. In DNA, the CDR3 is TGCGCCAGCAGCCAACCCGGACAGAGCAATCAGCCCCAGCATTTT.

The chain combines TRBV29-1 with TRBJ2-7, with D possibly being TRBD1 (6 bases). The CDR3 is made up of 15 amino acids. The ends were cut back, 4 bases at V and 0 bases at J, with 16 bases in the middle. Germline V gene sequence: CDR1 SQVTM, CDR2 ANQGSEA. CDR3 DNA sequence: TGCAGCGTTGTACAGGACAGATCGATCTCCTACGAGCAGTACTTC. Its translation: CSVVQDRSISYEQYF.

The V gene is TRBV7-9, the J gene TRBJ2-5; tentative D call: TRBD1 (5 bases). The CDR3 sequence is 13 residues long. The germline CDR1 and CDR2 sequences are SEHNR and FQNEAQ (reference sequence). Trimming took off 2 bases at V and 4 bases at J, with 8 bases between the two ends. DNA for the CDR3: TGTGCCAGCAGCTTAACCAGGGTAGAGACCCAGTACTTC. Amino acid sequence: CASSLTRVETQYF.

This chain connects TRBV28 to TRBJ1-2; D possibly corresponds to TRBD1 (5 bases). Deletions cut 7 bases from V and 7 bases from J, with 19 bases between. The germline V gene has CDR1 MDHEN and CDR2 SYDVKM. CDR3 length: 14 amino acids. The CDR3 DNA reads TGTGCCAGCATCCAGGTCGACAGACTTGGTGGCTACACCTTC. Amino acid sequence: CASIQVDRLGGYTF.

This sequence joins TRBV4-2 and TRBJ2-2; no clear D gene. This CDR3 has 13 residues. Germline loops: CDR1 LGHNA, CDR2 YNFKEQ. With 1 base removed from V and 6 bases from J, the gap between germline ends came to 6 bases. DNA of the CDR3: TGTGCCAGCAGCCAAGGGAGATCCGGGGAGCTGTTTTTT. Its protein product is CASSQGRSGELFF.

V and J are TRBV6-4 and TRBJ2-2; either TRBD1 or TRBD2 may fit D (6 bases each). The CDR3 runs to 13 residues. Looked up from germline, CDR1 is MRHNA and CDR2 is SNTAGT. V was shortened by 5 bases and J by 6 bases, with 10 bases between the two germline ends. CDR3 loop: CASSRGVSGELFF. The CDR3 DNA follows: TGTGCCAGCAGTAGGGGGGTGTCCGGGGAGCTGTTTTTT.

This chain links TRBV28 with TRBJ2-6; TRBD2 might be the D (5 bases). Deletions cut 5 bases from V and 5 bases from J, with 13 bases between. This CDR3 region has 15 residues. Germline lookup yields CDR1 MDHEN and CDR2 SYDVKM. The CDR3 nucleotides are TGTGCCAGCAGTGCCCCCACCGGGAGGGCCAACGTCCTGACTTTC. It codes for CASSAPTGRANVLTF.

V and J are TRBV5-4 and TRBJ1-1, with no clear D. The germline V gene encodes CDR1 SGHNT and CDR2 YYREEE (reference sequence). The CDR3 loop spans 13 amino acids. The V end was cut by 1 base, the J end by 2 bases, with 6 bases between. CDR3 region: CASSLLTNTEAFF. CDR3 nucleotide sequence: TGTGCCAGCAGCTTGTTGACAAACACTGAAGCTTTCTTT.

The rearrangement uses TRBV5-1 and TRBJ2-5; D not certain. Germline V gives CDR1 SGHRS, CDR2 YFSETQ. This CDR3 comprises 12 residues. Trimming pared 0 bases from V and 4 bases from J, leaving 4 bases between. The CDR3 coding sequence is TGCGCCAGCAGCTTGGCCCGAGAGACCCAGTACTTC. Its translation is CASSLARETQYF.